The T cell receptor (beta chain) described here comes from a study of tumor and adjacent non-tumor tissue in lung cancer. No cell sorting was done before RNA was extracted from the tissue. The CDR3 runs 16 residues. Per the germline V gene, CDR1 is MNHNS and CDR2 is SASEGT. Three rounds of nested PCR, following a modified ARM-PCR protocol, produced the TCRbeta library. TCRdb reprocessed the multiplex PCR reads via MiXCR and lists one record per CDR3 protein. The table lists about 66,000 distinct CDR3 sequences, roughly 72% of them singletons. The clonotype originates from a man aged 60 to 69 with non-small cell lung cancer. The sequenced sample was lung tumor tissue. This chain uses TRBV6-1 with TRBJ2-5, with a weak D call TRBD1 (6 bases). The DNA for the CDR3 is TGTCCCCGCAGGAAGATCCCCACAGGGAGCCAAGAGACCCAGTACTTC. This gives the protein CPRRKIPTGSQETQYF.